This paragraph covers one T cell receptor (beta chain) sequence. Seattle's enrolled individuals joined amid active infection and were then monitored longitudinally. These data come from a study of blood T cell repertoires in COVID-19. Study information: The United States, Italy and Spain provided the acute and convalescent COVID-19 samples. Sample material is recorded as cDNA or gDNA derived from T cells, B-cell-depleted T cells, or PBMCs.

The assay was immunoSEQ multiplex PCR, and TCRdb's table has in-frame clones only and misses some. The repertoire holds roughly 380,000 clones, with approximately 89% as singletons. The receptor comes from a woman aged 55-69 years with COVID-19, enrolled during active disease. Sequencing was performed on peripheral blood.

CDR3 sequence: CASSTRGEQFF. CDR3 in DNA: TGTGCCAGCTCCACCCGGGGTGAGCAGTTCTTC. The chain has TRBV2 and TRBJ2-1; possible D gene TRBD2, 5 bases. Looked up from germline, CDR1 is SNHLY and CDR2 is FYNNEI. V was shortened by 8 bases and J by 9 bases, with 11 bases between the two germline ends. The CDR3 has 11 residues.